This T cell receptor beta chain was documented in a study of blood T cell repertoires in COVID-19. As for the study in general: Collection of acute and convalescent COVID-19 samples took place in the United States, Italy and Spain. From T cells, B-cell-depleted T cells, or PBMCs came the material, which was cDNA or gDNA.

CDR3 length: 15 amino acids. Germline V lookup: CDR1 SEHNR, CDR2 FQNEAQ (reference sequence). V lost 5 bases, J lost 4 bases, and 15 bases lay in between. Original processing notes: Nucleated cell counts were estimated from reference gene primer amplification. This table comes from immunoSEQ multiplex PCR, and its TCRdb copy is limited to in-frame clones, with some not included. V, J and clone size reflect that table, while D and trimming were determined from the DNA. The sample holds 130,000 or so clones, around 89% seen once. The chain has TRBV7-9 and TRBJ2-1; TRBD2 might be the D (6 bases). The sample comprised peripheral blood. This receptor was obtained from a man aged 65-85 years with active COVID-19. The CDR3 nucleotides are TGTGCCAGCAGCCAACGAATAGCGGAGTACAATGAGCAGTTCTTC. Translation gives CASSQRIAEYNEQFF. The whole variable domain, filled in from reference TRBV7-9 and TRBJ2-1, reads DTGVSQNPRHKITKRGQNVTFRCDPISEHNRLYWYRQTLGQGPEFLTYFQNEAQLEKSRLLSDRFSAERPKGSFSTLEIQRTEQGDSAMYLCASSQRIAEYNEQFFGPGTRLTVL.